The T cell receptor (beta chain) described here comes from a study of T cell responses to AZD1222 COVID-19 vaccine. Findings and limits, study-wide: Spike-specific TCR breadth rose after two AZD1222 doses, and depth rose as well. Donor demographics were predominantly white British with a female majority; clonal diversity may be underestimated.

As concerns this clone: Its antigen is as yet unknown.

The V gene lost 5 bases and the J gene lost 2 bases, with 16 bases spanning the gap. Germline V CDR1 and CDR2: SGHVS, FNYEAQ. The CDR3 runs 15 residues. Only in-frame clones appear in the TCRdb table, and some are missing; sequencing was by immunoSEQ multiplex PCR. The repertoire includes approximately 180,000 clones, roughly 91% of them detected once, and roughly 1% sits in the top ten. The sequence was collected from an adult who received the MenACWY meningococcal vaccine as a control. The rearrangement joins TRBV7-6 to TRBJ2-7, with D possibly TRBD2 on 5 matching bases. Sequencing was performed on peripheral blood, taken 28 days after the second dose of the MenACWY control vaccine. CDR3 residues: CASSPGPGRAYEQYF. For the CDR3, the DNA is TGTGCCAGCAGCCCCGGACCGGGGAGAGCCTACGAGCAGTACTTC.